This is a list of T cell receptor beta chains from one sample in a study of T cells in Graves' hyperthyroidism and ophthalmopathy. TCRdb recomputed calls from the multiplex PCR reads with MiXCR, one row per CDR3 protein. The sample lists a few hundred thousand distinct CDR3 sequences; around 14% were seen once. Sequencing was performed on blood. Receptors were obtained from a young woman with Graves' hyperthyroidism. Both conserved end residues are part of each CDR3. The order of the fields is J gene, D gene, V gene, clone size, CDR3 protein, CDR3 DNA. The D gene is left open where the match is weak. Size tells how often a clone was seen (once, few, many) or the class of an expanded clone, and some rows leave it out.

TRBJ1-3	TRBD1	TRBV28	many	CASSLLSIRGPIGNTIYF	TGTGCCAGCAGTTTATTGTCCATCAGGGGGCCAATTGGAAACACCATATATTTT
TRBJ2-7	-	TRBV10-3	-	CATSESITYEQYF	TGTGCCACCAGTGAGTCGATTACCTACGAGCAGTACTTC
TRBJ1-5	-	TRBV6-4	many	CASSDSFMGNQPQHF	TGTGCCAGCAGTGACTCTTTTATGGGAAATCAGCCCCAGCATTTT
TRBJ2-7	TRBD1	TRBV5-6	few	CASSPGQGWSYEQYF	TGTGCCAGCAGCCCAGGACAGGGGTGGTCCTACGAGCAGTACTTC
TRBJ2-1	TRBD1	TRBV7-3	many	CASSLGQVIYNEQFF	TGTGCCAGCAGCTTAGGACAGGTCATTTACAATGAGCAGTTCTTC
TRBJ2-7	TRBD1	TRBV6-5	many	CASSYSDRGRYEQYF	TGTGCCAGCAGTTACTCAGACAGGGGGCGTTACGAGCAGTACTTC
TRBJ1-4	TRBD1	TRBV28	-	CASSLAGTGGGKLFF	TGTGCCAGCAGTTTAGCCGGGACAGGGGGCGGAAAACTGTTTTTT
TRBJ2-1	-	TRBV29-1	many	CSVEIRSYPSYNEQFF	TGCAGCGTTGAAATTCGGAGCTACCCCTCCTACAATGAGCAGTTCTTC
TRBJ2-1	TRBD1	TRBV20-1	many	CSAPQGGTGVGTRNEQFF	TGCAGTGCTCCCCAGGGGGGGACAGGGGTGGGGACACGGAATGAGCAGTTCTTC
TRBJ1-2	-	TRBV20-1	many	CSASDIQKQYGYTF	TGCAGTGCTAGTGATATACAGAAACAATATGGCTACACCTTC
TRBJ1-5	-	TRBV20-1	many	CSARDQNGQPQHF	TGCAGTGCTAGAGATCAGAACGGTCAGCCCCAGCATTTT
TRBJ2-1	-	TRBV3-1	-	CASSQVANEQFF	TGTGCCAGCAGCCAAGTAGCTAATGAGCAGTTCTTC
TRBJ2-2	-	TRBV7-3	many	CASSLSYTGELFF	TGTGCCAGCAGCTTATCGTACACCGGGGAGCTGTTTTTT
TRBJ1-1	-	TRBV7-2	-	CASSPFGITEAFF	TGTGCCAGCAGCCCCTTCGGAATCACTGAAGCTTTCTTT
TRBJ2-3	-	TRBV9	-	CASSVGGVTTDTQYF	TGTGCCAGCAGCGTAGGGGGAGTTACGACAGATACGCAGTATTTT
TRBJ1-5	-	TRBV7-2	many	CASSLDTFSNQPQHF	TGTGCCAGCAGCTTGGACACCTTTAGCAATCAGCCCCAGCATTTT
TRBJ2-1	-	TRBV3-1	many	CASSHRPGPYNEQFF	TGTGCCAGCAGCCATCGTCCAGGGCCCTACAATGAGCAGTTCTTC
TRBJ2-7	-	TRBV28	many	CASNQEGLPYEQYF	TGTGCCAGCAACCAAGAGGGCCTCCCCTACGAGCAGTACTTC
TRBJ2-6	-	TRBV24-1	few	CATSEHTVSGANVLTF	TGTGCCACCAGTGAACATACAGTCTCTGGGGCCAACGTCCTGACTTTC
TRBJ1-1	-	TRBV9	many	CASSVDAGGNTEAFF	TGTGCCAGCAGCGTAGACGCGGGGGGCAACACTGAAGCTTTCTTT
TRBJ1-4	-	TRBV27	few	CASASGGIANEKLFF	TGTGCCAGCGCGAGCGGGGGGATAGCTAATGAAAAACTGTTTTTT
TRBJ2-7	-	TRBV5-1	many	CASSLGRGTFNEQYF	TGCGCCAGCAGCTTAGGACGTGGTACTTTCAACGAGCAGTACTTC
TRBJ1-3	-	TRBV4-2	few	CASSQTGLRGNTIYF	TGTGCCAGCAGCCAAACAGGGTTGAGGGGAAACACCATATATTTT
TRBJ1-4	-	TRBV7-9	few	CASSSPLGEKLFF	TGTGCCAGCAGCTCCCCCTTGGGAGAAAAACTGTTTTTT
TRBJ1-5	-	TRBV4-2	few	CASSLPIRANNQPQHF	TGTGCCAGCAGCCTGCCGATTAGGGCTAACAATCAGCCCCAGCATTTT
TRBJ2-1	-	TRBV29-1	many	CSATGANNYNEQFF	TGCAGCGCCACCGGGGCTAACAACTACAATGAGCAGTTCTTC
TRBJ1-2	-	TRBV28	many	CASRRQGGYGYTF	TGTGCCAGCAGGCGTCAGGGCGGCTATGGCTACACCTTC
TRBJ2-2	-	TRBV2	many	CAAADRPGELFF	TGTGCCGCAGCAGATAGACCCGGGGAGCTGTTTTTT
TRBJ2-1	TRBD2	TRBV20-1	-	CSARGTTGGGEQFF	TGCAGTGCTAGGGGGACCACGGGGGGGGGTGAGCAGTTCTTC
TRBJ1-2	-	TRBV6-2/TRBV6-3	many	CASRRLVEGLLDGYTF	TGTGCCAGCAGGAGGCTAGTGGAGGGCCTGCTCGATGGCTACACCTTC
TRBJ1-2	-	TRBV20-1	many	CSASLQGHLSGYTF	TGCAGTGCTAGTTTACAGGGCCATCTCAGTGGCTACACCTTC
TRBJ2-2	-	TRBV12-5	-	CASGLSYTGELFF	TGTGCTAGTGGTTTGTCATACACCGGGGAGCTGTTTTTT
TRBJ2-3	-	TRBV12-3/TRBV12-4	many	CASSQRSTDTQYF	TGTGCCAGCAGTCAAAGAAGCACAGATACGCAGTATTTT
TRBJ2-2	TRBD2	TRBV6-5	-	CASSYSSGGAIGELFF	TGTGCCAGCAGTTACTCAAGCGGGGGGGCCATCGGGGAGCTGTTTTTT
TRBJ1-1	TRBD1	TRBV6-1	-	CASSVPGQGLEAFF	TGTGCCAGCAGTGTTCCGGGACAGGGCCTTGAAGCTTTCTTT
TRBJ2-1	TRBD1	TRBV3-1	many	CASSDRDSSGNEQFF	TGTGCCAGCAGCGACCGGGACAGCTCAGGGAATGAGCAGTTCTTC
TRBJ2-1	TRBD2	TRBV5-1	-	CASSRPASGLGNEQFF	TGCGCCAGCAGCCGCCCTGCTAGCGGCCTGGGGAATGAGCAGTTCTTC
TRBJ2-3	TRBD2	TRBV12-3/TRBV12-4	few	CASSPDLAGGATDTQYF	TGTGCCAGCAGTCCCGATTTAGCGGGGGGGGCAACAGATACGCAGTATTTT
TRBJ2-7	-	TRBV29-1	-	CSARDSAYEQYF	TGCAGCGCCCGGGACTCCGCCTACGAGCAGTACTTC
TRBJ1-2	TRBD1	TRBV27	many	CASSPRYLGTVKNYGYTF	TGTGCCAGCAGTCCTCGTTACCTTGGGACAGTGAAAAACTATGGCTACACCTTC
TRBJ2-7	-	TRBV4-3	-	CASSQDGRGWSSEQYF	TGCGCCAGCAGCCAAGATGGCCGGGGCTGGTCCTCCGAGCAGTACTTC